The sequence of this TCR beta chain was determined in a study of blood T cell repertoires in COVID-19. Study-level background: Acute and convalescent COVID-19 samples came from the United States, Italy and Spain. PBMCs, B-cell-depleted T cells, or T cells provided the cDNA or gDNA that made up the material.

Living in 24 US areas, the participants were between about 18 and 100 years of age. Participant-reported clinical history was the basis for cohort assignment. This table comes from immunoSEQ multiplex PCR, and its TCRdb copy is limited to in-frame clones, with some not included. The sample shows over 250,000 clones, roughly 87% of them seen only once. The CDR3 is 15 amino acids long, termini counted. Regarding this clone: The DNA is left out, because the CDR3 cannot be placed on it with certainty; the CDR3 is given as TCRdb lists it.

What was sequenced was PBMCs or T cells enriched from blood (not recorded which). This receptor was obtained from a woman aged 30 to 39 who had recovered from COVID-19. The rearrangement joins TRBV1 to TRBJ2-7; the D call in the table, TRBD1, was not verified against the DNA. TRBV1 is given as a pseudogene. The chain's CDR3 is CTSSHFGQGTYEQYF.